The entry that follows covers one TCR beta chain sequence. The data were obtained in a study of T-cell reconstitution after alpha-beta-depleted transplantation in children. This CDR3 is built from 18 residues. Germline-derived CDR1 and CDR2 are MNHEY and SVGEGT. V lost 0 bases, J lost 0 bases, and 10 bases stayed unmatched. Unique molecular identifiers were built into the TCRbeta library. One entry per CDR3 protein, called by TCRdb with MiXCR from the PCR reads. The table includes under 350,000 distinct CDR3 sequences, 9.9% detected once. The TCR comes from a human donor who donated a stem cell graft to a child with SCID. The J gene is TRBJ2-7, the V gene TRBV6-2 or TRBV6-3; 8 nucleotides match TRBD2. The sequencing here drew on PBMCs from the stem cell graft donor, taken from the stem cell graft. CDR3 in DNA: TGTGCCAGCAGTTACTCGATACTAGCGGAGAAAAACTCCTACGAGCAGTACTTC. Amino acid sequence: CASSYSILAEKNSYEQYF.